Shown below are 3 T cell receptor beta chains from a single sample sequenced in a study of shared clonotypes between healthy human individuals. CD45RO-negative CD8 cells positively selected for CCR7 made up the naive population, which excluded terminally differentiated effector memory CD45RA+ cells. Libraries were prepared by immunoSEQ multiplex PCR; TCRdb keeps only in-frame clonotypes and omits some of them. The table records around 2,000,000 clones, just under 95% of them present only once. What was sequenced was naive CD8+ T cells sorted from blood. The receptors here all came from a man younger than 30 in good health.

The chain is built from TRBV29-1 and TRBJ2-3, with 8 nucleotides matching TRBD1. Unmatched junction bases numbered 10, after V lost 1 base and J lost 1 base. The CDR3 has 17 amino acids. The germline CDR1 and CDR2 sequences are SQVTM and ANQGSEA. The CDR3 spells CSVEVTLPGGRTDTQYF. The CDR3 region has the DNA TGCAGCGTTGAAGTAACCCTCCCAGGGGGCCGCACAGATACGCAGTATTTT.

The chain joins TRBV27 to TRBJ2-5; 9 bases map to TRBD2. CDR1 and CDR2 (germline): MNHEY, SMNVEV (reference sequence). The CDR3 consists of 15 residues. J gave up 0 bases and V 5 bases, and 4 bases lay outside the gene matches. CDR3 amino acids: CASSPTSGHQETQYF. The CDR3 coding sequence is TGTGCCAGCAGTCCTACTAGCGGGCACCAAGAGACCCAGTACTTC.

V and J are TRBV30 and TRBJ1-1; D is perhaps TRBD1 (5 bases). Germline V CDR1 and CDR2: GTSNPN, SVGIG (reference sequence). The CDR3 sequence is 15 residues long. Trimming cost V 3 bases and J 3 bases, with 17 bases left between them. For the CDR3, the DNA is TGTGCCTGGAGGGACTCTCGGATGGGGGACACTGAAGCTTTCTTT. Its translation is CAWRDSRMGDTEAFF.